Detailed here is one T cell receptor beta chain. Its target is not known. This CDR3 comprises 16 residues. The V and J ends lost 3 bases and 7 bases, in that order; junction bases with no gene match: 9. Germline V CDR1 and CDR2: MGHDK, SYGVNS. MiXCR, applied by TCRdb to the 5' RACE reads, yields one record per CDR3 protein. Of hundreds of thousands of distinct CDR3 sequences in the sample, 20% to 25% were seen once. This sample is drawn from a study of identical twins. Points from the study as a whole: Twins' excess sharing was less marked for out-of-frame beta sequences.

The data also belong to a second study, concerning T cells expressing NK-cell markers.

The sample was CD4+ T cells sorted from blood. The clonotype originates from a woman aged 18-29 years in good health. V is TRBV25-1 and J is TRBJ2-1; 10 positions match TRBD1. This CDR3 is CASSEDRDRGRNEQFF. CDR3 DNA sequence: TGTGCCAGCAGTGAGGACCGGGACAGGGGAAGGAATGAGCAGTTCTTC.